The 30 T cell receptor beta chains presented below share a single source sample, sequenced in a study of CXCR3-negative and CXCR3-positive naive CD8 T cells. Via 5' RACE with UMI labels, TRB cDNA libraries were prepared. TCRdb re-analyzed the 5' RACE reads; it lists each CDR3 protein once, without DNA. The table lists fewer than 60,000 distinct CDR3 sequences, with about 1.6% in the top ten. Sequencing used naive CXCR3- CD8+ T cells from blood. Specified subset: CD45RO-CCR7+CD27+CD95- naive CD8+ T cells lacking CXCR3 (TNR3-). Receptors originate from a human donor in good health. Some clones in this sample may be carry-over from other donors' samples.

J is TRBJ2-3 and V is TRBV20-1; the TCRdb call, TRBD1, lacks DNA for checking. There are 15 residues in the CDR3. Germline assignment: CDR1 DFQATT and CDR2 SNEGSKA (reference sequence). CDR3 loop: CSARTTGGFTDTQYF.

V is TRBV9 and J is TRBJ1-1; absent DNA, TCRdb's TRBD1 call cannot be checked. This CDR3 spans 13 amino acids. The germline gives CDR1 SGDLS, CDR2 YYNGEE. CDR3 amino acids: CASSGTEWTEAFF.

The chain recombines TRBV6-5 with TRBJ2-5; without DNA, the TCRdb call of TRBD2 cannot be checked. The CDR3 totals 15 residues. Germline loops: CDR1 MNHEY, CDR2 SVGAGI. The CDR3 reads CASSYGGLAGETQYF.

This clonotype is deemed medium-sized by its frequency. V and J are TRBV6-2 or TRBV6-3 and TRBJ2-3; no DNA is available, so the TRBD1 call from TCRdb remains unchecked. In germline, CDR1 is MNHEY, CDR2 SVGEGT. This CDR3 spans 15 amino acids. The CDR3 reads CAISNPGRNSDTQYF.

The chain links TRBV27 to TRBJ2-1. The CDR3 has 15 residues. Germline CDR1 reads MNHEY; CDR2 reads SMNVEV (reference sequence). The CDR3 region is CASSTSYLGGNEQFF.

The V gene is TRBV3-1, the J gene TRBJ1-3. The CDR3 sequence is 16 residues long. Germline V lookup: CDR1 LGHDT, CDR2 YNNKEL (reference sequence). CDR3 region: CASSQEPAASGNTIYF.

V and J are TRBV29-1 and TRBJ2-1; TCRdb's D call, TRBD1, is unchecked because there is no DNA. This CDR3 has 14 residues. The germline V gene has CDR1 SQVTM and CDR2 ANQGSEA. The CDR3 protein is CSVQGTGGVNEQFF.

The V call is TRBV29-1, the J call TRBJ2-7; lacking DNA, the TRBD2 call made by TCRdb goes unchecked. Germline V gene sequence: CDR1 SQVTM, CDR2 ANQGSEA. The CDR3 runs to 13 residues. The chain's CDR3 is CSVPGLATSEQYF.

V gene TRBV7-9 combines with J gene TRBJ1-1; TCRdb's D call of TRBD1 is untestable without DNA. CDR3 size: 16 residues. Germline-derived CDR1 and CDR2 are SEHNR and FQNEAQ (reference sequence). CDR3 protein: CASSNRPGQLNTEAFF.

The gene calls are TRBV29-1 and TRBJ1-1; TCRdb reports TRBD1, a call that lacks DNA to check it against. Germline-derived CDR1 and CDR2 are SQVTM and ANQGSEA. This CDR3 region has 11 residues. The CDR3 loop reads CSVGHGSEAFF.

The rearrangement links TRBV12-3 or TRBV12-4 to TRBJ2-1; TCRdb names TRBD1, which stays unverified in the absence of DNA. This CDR3 has 14 residues. The CDR3 region is CASRYTGQGNEQFF.

The J gene is TRBJ2-1, the V gene TRBV10-3; the D call of TRBD2 rests on TCRdb alone, since no DNA is present to check it. Germline V gene lookup returns CDR1 ENHRY and CDR2 SYGVKD. The CDR3 has 14 residues. The CDR3 reads CAIRGSGTSNEQFF.

Here the CDR3 reads CSVGTGVSYEQYF. V is TRBV29-1 and J is TRBJ2-7; TCRdb designates TRBD1, a call that cannot be tested without DNA. The CDR3 has 13 residues. Germline CDR1 and CDR2: SQVTM and ANQGSEA.

The chain links TRBV7-6 to TRBJ2-5; the TCRdb call, TRBD1, lacks DNA for checking. Germline assignment: CDR1 SGHVS and CDR2 FNYEAQ. This CDR3 region has 16 residues. CDR3 sequence: CASSLELGTGRETQYF.

The rearrangement joins TRBV5-1 to TRBJ2-1; TCRdb's D call, TRBD2, is unchecked because there is no DNA. Germline CDR1 is SGHRS and CDR2 is YFSETQ. The CDR3 runs to 16 residues. CDR3 in amino acids: CASSLWTARVWNEQFF.

The chain links TRBV10-1 to TRBJ2-3; TCRdb reports TRBD2, a call that lacks DNA to check it against. Germline CDR1 reads WNHNN; CDR2 reads SYGVQD (reference sequence). The CDR3 has 16 amino acids. CDR3 amino acids: CASSEDASGITDTQYF.

The rearrangement uses TRBV5-6 and TRBJ2-7; absent DNA, TCRdb's TRBD2 call cannot be checked. Germline CDR1 SGHDT, CDR2 YYEEEE. The CDR3 spans 15 residues. This chain's CDR3 is CASSLTSGRENEQYF.

This chain links TRBV29-1 with TRBJ2-2; TCRdb's D gene call, TRBD1, goes unchecked for lack of DNA. CDR3 length equals 13 residues. Per germline, CDR1 SQVTM and CDR2 ANQGSEA. The CDR3 reads CSVDWQGTGELFF.

The chain links TRBV7-9 to TRBJ1-2; the D gene TCRdb calls, TRBD1, cannot be checked with no DNA. CDR3 length: 14 residues. Germline V lookup: CDR1 SEHNR, CDR2 FQNEAQ (reference sequence). CDR3 sequence reads: CASSFPGQGYGYTF.

V usage is TRBV7-9 and J usage is TRBJ2-5; there is no DNA to check the TCRdb D call of TRBD1. CDR3 length: 17 residues. Germline V gene data show CDR1 as SEHNR and CDR2 as FQNEAQ (reference sequence). This chain's CDR3 is CASSSEALRGPGAAQYF.

The chain is built from TRBV3-1 and TRBJ2-7; TCRdb's D gene call, TRBD1, goes unchecked for lack of DNA. Germline V gene data show CDR1 as LGHDT and CDR2 as YNNKEL (reference sequence). The CDR3 runs 15 residues. CDR3 amino acids: CASSPGAGVSYEQYF.

This rearrangement joins TRBV20-1 to TRBJ2-7; with no DNA, the TCRdb D assignment of TRBD2 cannot be verified. CDR3 length: 13 residues. Germline V gene data show CDR1 as DFQATT and CDR2 as SNEGSKA (reference sequence). The CDR3 reads CSARDTRGVEQYF.

The chain couples TRBV12-2 to TRBJ2-1; absent DNA, TCRdb's TRBD2 call cannot be checked. TRBV12-2 is deemed a pseudogene. This CDR3 is 19 amino acids long. This CDR3 reads CASRLTPPSKGLPASEQFF.

The CDR3 protein is CASRPNRDPEQFF. This chain connects TRBV28 to TRBJ2-1; without DNA, the TCRdb call of TRBD1 cannot be checked. CDR3 length: 13 residues. Germline V lookup: CDR1 MDHEN, CDR2 SYDVKM.

V usage is TRBV7-3 and J usage is TRBJ2-7; the TCRdb D gene call, TRBD1, has no DNA to confirm it. CDR3 length: 16 residues. Germline CDR1 and CDR2: SGHTA and FQGTGA. The CDR3 region is CASSLILGRSSYEQYF.

The chain carries TRBV28 and TRBJ2-3; as DNA is missing, the TRBD1 call by TCRdb cannot be tested. The V gene's germline CDR1 is MDHEN and CDR2 SYDVKM. The CDR3 totals 14 residues. CDR3 protein: CASSLDRGTDTQYF.

The chain combines TRBV27 with TRBJ2-7; absent DNA, TCRdb's TRBD2 call cannot be checked. This CDR3 spans 14 amino acids. Per germline, CDR1 MNHEY and CDR2 SMNVEV (reference sequence). Here the CDR3 reads CASSLEGKDYEQYF.

V gene TRBV14 combines with J gene TRBJ2-1; TCRdb picks TRBD2, but there is no DNA to check that call. The CDR3 covers 17 residues. Germline loops: CDR1 SGHDN, CDR2 FVKESK. This CDR3 is CASSTGLAVSSYNEQFF.

The chain joins TRBV7-6 to TRBJ2-3; TCRdb proposes TRBD1, but this gene call is untestable without DNA. This CDR3 spans 13 amino acids. Germline V gene data show CDR1 as SGHVS and CDR2 as FNYEAQ. This chain's CDR3 is CASSLGEGDTQYF.

The CDR3 sequence is CSGWGAGVVYEQYF. The chain employs TRBV20-1 and TRBJ2-7; without DNA, the TCRdb call of TRBD2 cannot be checked. This CDR3 spans 14 amino acids. The germline V gene has CDR1 DFQATT and CDR2 SNEGSKA (reference sequence).